This paragraph covers one T cell receptor (beta chain) sequence. The method was immunoSEQ multiplex PCR; TCRdb's version includes in-frame clones alone and lacks a portion of them. The sample shows 90,000 to 110,000 clones, around 87% of them seen only once. This record comes from a study of T cell responses to AZD1222 COVID-19 vaccine. Looking at the study overall: Whether given at about 4 or about 12 weeks, second doses were pooled.

The clonotype comes from an adult in good health. The sample here was peripheral blood, taken on day 0 of AZD1222 vaccination.

The CDR3 coding sequence is TGTGCCAGCAGCTCTTTCAGGACAGGGGGCTACGAGCAGTACTTC. Protein sequence: CASSSFRTGGYEQYF. This sequence joins TRBV5-5 and TRBJ2-7; TRBD1 aligns across 10 bases. From germline, CDR1 is SGHKS and CDR2 YYEKEE (reference sequence). V shed 3 bases and J 3 bases; nucleotides not matched to a gene: 6. The CDR3 contains 15 residues.